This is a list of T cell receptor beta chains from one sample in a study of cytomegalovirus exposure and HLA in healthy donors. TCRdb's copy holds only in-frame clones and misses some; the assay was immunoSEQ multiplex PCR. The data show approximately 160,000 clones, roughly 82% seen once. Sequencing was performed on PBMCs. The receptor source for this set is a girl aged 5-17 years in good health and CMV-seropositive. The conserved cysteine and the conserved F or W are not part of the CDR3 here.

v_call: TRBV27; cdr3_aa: ASSLILAGDEQF
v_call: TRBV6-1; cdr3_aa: ASSDGWGDSQPQH
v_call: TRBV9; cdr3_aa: ASSAPGLAGADTQY
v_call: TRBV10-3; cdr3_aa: AISESRGSKETQY
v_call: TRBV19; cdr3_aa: ASSSRVHTEAF
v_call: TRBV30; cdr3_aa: AWRGRASYEQY
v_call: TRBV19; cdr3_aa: ASSISWLAINEQY
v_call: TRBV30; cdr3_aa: AWSPSGSRYGYT
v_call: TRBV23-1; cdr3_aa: ASSQSPRRVTYEQY
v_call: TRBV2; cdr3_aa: ASIGQGHTGELF
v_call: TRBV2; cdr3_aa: ASQDRVRTEAF
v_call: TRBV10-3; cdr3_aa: AISESGTSGQETQY
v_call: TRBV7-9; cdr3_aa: ASSLAPWASGPYQETQY
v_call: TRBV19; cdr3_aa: ASSSRGGEFYEQY
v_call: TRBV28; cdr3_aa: ASSLEWTANTEAF
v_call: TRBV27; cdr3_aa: ASSWTSGGYNEQF
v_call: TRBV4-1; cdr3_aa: ASSPKLAGSTDTQY
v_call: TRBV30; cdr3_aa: AWSVSNPGKSTDTQY
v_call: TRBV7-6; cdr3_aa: ASSNRQGVTDTQY
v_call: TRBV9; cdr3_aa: ASSVSGTGAGNTIY
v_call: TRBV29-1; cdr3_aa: SAHPGTEPFTSNSGETQY
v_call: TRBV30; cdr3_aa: AWSLEGWTGSTKNIQY
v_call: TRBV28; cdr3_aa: ASGTYSNYGYT
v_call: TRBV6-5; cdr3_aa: ASSPPGTSVYEQY
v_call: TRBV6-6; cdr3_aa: ASSPTSFATDTQY
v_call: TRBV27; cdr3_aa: ASRDYYNEQF
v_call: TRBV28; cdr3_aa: ASSLGSRVPF
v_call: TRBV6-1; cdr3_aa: ASCPGLSSYNEQF